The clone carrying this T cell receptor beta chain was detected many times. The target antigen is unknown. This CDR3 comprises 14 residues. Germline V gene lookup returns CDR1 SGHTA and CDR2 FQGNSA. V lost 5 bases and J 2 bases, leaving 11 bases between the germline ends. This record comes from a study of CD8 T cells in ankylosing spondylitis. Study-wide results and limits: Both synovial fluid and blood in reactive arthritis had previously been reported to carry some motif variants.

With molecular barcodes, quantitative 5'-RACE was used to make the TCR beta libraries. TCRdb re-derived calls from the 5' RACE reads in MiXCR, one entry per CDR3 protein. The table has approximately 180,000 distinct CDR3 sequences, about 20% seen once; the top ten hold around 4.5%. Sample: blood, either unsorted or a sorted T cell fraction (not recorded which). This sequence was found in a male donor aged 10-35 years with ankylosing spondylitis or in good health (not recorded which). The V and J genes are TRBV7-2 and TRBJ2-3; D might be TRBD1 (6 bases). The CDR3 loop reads CASSPGVSTDTQYF. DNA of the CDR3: TGTGCCAGCAGCCCAGGGGTCTCCACAGATACGCAGTATTTT. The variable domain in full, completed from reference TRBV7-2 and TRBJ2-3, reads GAGVSQSPSNKVTEKGKDVELRCDPISGHTALYWYRQSLGQGLEFLIYFQGNSAPDKSGLPSDRFSAERTGGSVSTLTIQRTQQEDSAVYLCASSPGVSTDTQYFGPGTRLTVL.